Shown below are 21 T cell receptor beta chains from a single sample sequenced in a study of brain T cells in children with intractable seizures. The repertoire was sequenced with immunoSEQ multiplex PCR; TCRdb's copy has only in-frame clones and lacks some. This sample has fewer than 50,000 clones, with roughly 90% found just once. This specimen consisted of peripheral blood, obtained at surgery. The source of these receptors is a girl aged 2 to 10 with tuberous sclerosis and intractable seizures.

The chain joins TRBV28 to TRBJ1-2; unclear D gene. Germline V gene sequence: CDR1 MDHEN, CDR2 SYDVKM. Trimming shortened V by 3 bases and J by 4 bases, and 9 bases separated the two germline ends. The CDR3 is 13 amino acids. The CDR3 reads CASSFGEGYGYTF. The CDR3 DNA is TGTGCCAGCAGTTTTGGGGAGGGCTATGGCTACACCTTC.

The CDR3, as DNA: TGTGCCACCAGGAACACAGACACCGGGGAGCTGTTTTTT. It encodes CATRNTDTGELFF. The chain joins TRBV24-1 to TRBJ2-2, with unresolved D. The length of the CDR3 is 13 residues. Deletions cut 7 bases from V and 3 bases from J, with 8 bases between. The germline gives CDR1 KGHDR, CDR2 SFDVKD.

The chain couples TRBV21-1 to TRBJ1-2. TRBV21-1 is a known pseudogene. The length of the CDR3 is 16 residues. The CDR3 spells CASSKPFGQGDYGYTF. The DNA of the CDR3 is TGTGCCAGCAGCAAACCCTTCGGGCAAGGAGACTATGGCTACACCTTC.

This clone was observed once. This chain's CDR3 is CASSLFWNSNQPQHF. As DNA, the CDR3 is TGTGCCAGCAGCTTGTTCTGGAATAGCAATCAGCCCCAGCATTTT. V usage is TRBV5-6 and J usage is TRBJ1-5; D is ambiguous. V lost 1 base, J lost 0 bases, and 8 bases lay in between. This CDR3 contains 15 residues. The germline V gene has CDR1 SGHDT and CDR2 YYEEEE.

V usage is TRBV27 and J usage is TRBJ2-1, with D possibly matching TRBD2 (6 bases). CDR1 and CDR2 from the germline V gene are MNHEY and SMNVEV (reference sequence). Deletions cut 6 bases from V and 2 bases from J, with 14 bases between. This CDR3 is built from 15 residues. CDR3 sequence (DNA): TGTGCCAGCAGGCAGGGAGGTAGTCCCTACAATGAGCAGTTCTTC. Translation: CASRQGGSPYNEQFF.

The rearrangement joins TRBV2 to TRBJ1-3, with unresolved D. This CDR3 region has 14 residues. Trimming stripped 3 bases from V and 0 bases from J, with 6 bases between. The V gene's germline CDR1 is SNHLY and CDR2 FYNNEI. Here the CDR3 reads CASSDQVSGNTIYF. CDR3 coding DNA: TGTGCCAGCAGTGATCAGGTCTCTGGAAACACCATATATTTT. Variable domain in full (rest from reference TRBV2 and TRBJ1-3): EPEVTQTPSHQVTQMGQEVILRCVPISNHLYFYWYRQILGQKVEFLVSFYNNEISEKSEIFDDQFSVERPDGSNFTLKIRSTKLEDSAMYFCASSDQVSGNTIYFGEGSWLTVV.

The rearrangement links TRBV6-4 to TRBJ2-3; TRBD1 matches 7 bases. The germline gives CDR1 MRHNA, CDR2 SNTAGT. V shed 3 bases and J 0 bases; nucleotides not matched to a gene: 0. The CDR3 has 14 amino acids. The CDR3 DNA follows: TGTGCCAGCAGTGAACAGGGGAGCACAGATACGCAGTATTTT. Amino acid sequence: CASSEQGSTDTQYF.

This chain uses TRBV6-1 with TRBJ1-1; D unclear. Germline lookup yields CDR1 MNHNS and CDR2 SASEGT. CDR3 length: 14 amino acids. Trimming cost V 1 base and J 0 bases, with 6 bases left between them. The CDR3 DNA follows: TGTGCCAGCAGTGAAGGCACTCTGAACACTGAAGCTTTCTTT. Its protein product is CASSEGTLNTEAFF.

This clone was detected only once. The CDR3 loop reads CATSRLAGTKTYEQYV. The CDR3 nucleotides are TGTGCCACCAGCAGGCTAGCGGGGACCAAAACCTACGAGCAGTACGTC. The chain uses TRBV15 and TRBJ2-7; 9 nucleotides line up with TRBD2. The ends lost 3 bases at V and 2 bases at J; junction bases unmatched: 8. In germline, CDR1 is LNHNV, CDR2 YYDKDF (reference sequence). The CDR3 runs to 16 residues.

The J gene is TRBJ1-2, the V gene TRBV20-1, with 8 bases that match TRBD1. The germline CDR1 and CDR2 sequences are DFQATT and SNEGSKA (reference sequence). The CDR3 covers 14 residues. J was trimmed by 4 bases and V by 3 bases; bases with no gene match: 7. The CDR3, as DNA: TGCAGTGCTAGTAGTGAGGACAGGGCCTATGGCTACACCTTC. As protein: CSASSEDRAYGYTF.

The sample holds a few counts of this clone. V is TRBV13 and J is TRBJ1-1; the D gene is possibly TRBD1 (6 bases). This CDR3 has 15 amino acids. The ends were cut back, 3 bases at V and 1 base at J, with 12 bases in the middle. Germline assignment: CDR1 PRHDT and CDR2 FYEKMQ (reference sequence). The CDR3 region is CASSFYPQGNTEAFF. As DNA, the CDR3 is TGTGCCAGCAGCTTCTACCCACAGGGGAACACTGAAGCTTTCTTT.

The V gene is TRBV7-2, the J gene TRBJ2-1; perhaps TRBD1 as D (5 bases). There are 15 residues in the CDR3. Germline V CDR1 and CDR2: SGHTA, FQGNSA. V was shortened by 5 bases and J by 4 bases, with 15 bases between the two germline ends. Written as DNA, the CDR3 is TGTGCCAGCAGCCCAATGCAGGGTACGTACAATGAGCAGTTCTTC. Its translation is CASSPMQGTYNEQFF.

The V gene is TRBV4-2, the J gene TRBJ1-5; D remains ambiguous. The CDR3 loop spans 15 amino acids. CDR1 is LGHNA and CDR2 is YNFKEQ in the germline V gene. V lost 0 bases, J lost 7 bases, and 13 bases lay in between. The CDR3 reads CASSQDTTEIQPQHF. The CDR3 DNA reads TGTGCCAGCAGCCAAGACACGACGGAAATCCAGCCCCAGCATTTT.

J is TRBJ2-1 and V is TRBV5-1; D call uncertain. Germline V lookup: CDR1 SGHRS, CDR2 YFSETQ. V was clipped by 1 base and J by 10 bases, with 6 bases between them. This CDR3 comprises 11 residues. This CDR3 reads CASSLIQEQFF. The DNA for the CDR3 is TGCGCCAGCAGCTTGATCCAGGAGCAGTTCTTC. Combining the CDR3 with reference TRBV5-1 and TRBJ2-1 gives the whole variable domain KAGVTQTPRYLIKTRGQQVTLSCSPISGHRSVSWYQQTPGQGLQFLFEYFSETQRNKGNFPGRFSGRQFSNSRSEMNVSTLELGDSALYLCASSLIQEQFFGPGTRLTVL.

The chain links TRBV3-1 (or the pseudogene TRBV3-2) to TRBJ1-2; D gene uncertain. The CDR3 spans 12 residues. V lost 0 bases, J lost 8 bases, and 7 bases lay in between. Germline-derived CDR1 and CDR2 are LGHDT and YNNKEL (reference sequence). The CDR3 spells CASSQERRGYTF. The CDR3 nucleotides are TGTGCCAGCAGCCAAGAACGTAGAGGCTACACCTTC.

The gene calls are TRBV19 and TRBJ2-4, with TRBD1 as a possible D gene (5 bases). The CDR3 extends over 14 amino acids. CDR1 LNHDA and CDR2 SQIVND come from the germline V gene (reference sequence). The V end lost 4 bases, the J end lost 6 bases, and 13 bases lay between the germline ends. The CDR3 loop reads CASSTGRIGNIQYF. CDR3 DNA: TGTGCCAGTAGTACAGGGCGGATCGGAAACATTCAGTACTTC.

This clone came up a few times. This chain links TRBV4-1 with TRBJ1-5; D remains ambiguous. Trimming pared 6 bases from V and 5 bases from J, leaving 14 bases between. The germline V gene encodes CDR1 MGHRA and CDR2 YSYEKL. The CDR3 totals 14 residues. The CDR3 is CASSRQVGDQPQHF. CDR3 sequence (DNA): TGCGCCAGCAGTCGACAAGTAGGAGATCAGCCCCAGCATTTT.

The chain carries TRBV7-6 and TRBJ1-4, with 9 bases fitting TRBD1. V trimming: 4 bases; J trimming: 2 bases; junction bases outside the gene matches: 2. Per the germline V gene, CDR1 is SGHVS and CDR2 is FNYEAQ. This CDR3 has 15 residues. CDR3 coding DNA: TGTGCCAGCAGCTATACAGGGGGCACTAATGAAAAACTGTTTTTT. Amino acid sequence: CASSYTGGTNEKLFF. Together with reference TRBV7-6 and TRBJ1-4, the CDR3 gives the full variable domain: GAGVSQSPRYKVTKRGQDVALRCDPISGHVSLYWYRQALGQGPEFLTYFNYEAQQDKSGLPNDRFSAERPEGSISTLTIQRTEQRDSAMYRCASSYTGGTNEKLFFGSGTQLSVL.

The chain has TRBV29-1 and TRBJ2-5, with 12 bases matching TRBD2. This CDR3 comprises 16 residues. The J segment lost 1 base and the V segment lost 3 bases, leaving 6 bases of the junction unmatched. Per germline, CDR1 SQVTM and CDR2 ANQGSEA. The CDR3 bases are TGCAGCGTTGAGGGCCTAGCGGGGGGGATCCAAGAGACCCAGTACTTC. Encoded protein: CSVEGLAGGIQETQYF.

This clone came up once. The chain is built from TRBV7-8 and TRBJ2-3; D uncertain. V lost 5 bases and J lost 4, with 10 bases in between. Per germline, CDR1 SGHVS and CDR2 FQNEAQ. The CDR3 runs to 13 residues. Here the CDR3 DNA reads TGTGCCAGCAGCCGCGTTGGTCCAGATACGCAGTATTTT. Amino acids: CASSRVGPDTQYF. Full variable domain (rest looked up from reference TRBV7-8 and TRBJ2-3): GAGVSQSPRYKVAKRGQDVALRCDPISGHVSLFWYQQALGQGPEFLTYFQNEAQLDKSGLPSDRFFAERPEGSVSTLKIQRTQQEDSAVYLCASSRVGPDTQYFGPGTRLTVL.

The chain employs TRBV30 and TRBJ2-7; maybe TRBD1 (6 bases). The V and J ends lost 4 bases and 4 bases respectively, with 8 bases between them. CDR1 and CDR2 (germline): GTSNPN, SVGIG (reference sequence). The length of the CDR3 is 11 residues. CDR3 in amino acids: CAWTDRYEQYF. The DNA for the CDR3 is TGTGCCTGGACTGACAGGTACGAGCAGTACTTC.